Listed below are T cell receptor beta chains from one sample, sequenced in a study of T cells after yellow fever vaccination. One entry per CDR3 protein results from TCRdb running MiXCR on the 5' RACE reads. This sample yields 450,000 to 650,000 distinct CDR3 sequences, of which roughly 14% are seen a single time; around 15% belongs to the top ten. This sample comprised PBMCs, obtained on the day of the yellow fever booster vaccination. The receptors stem from a man aged 25 to 40 who received the YFV17D yellow fever vaccine. Each CDR3 is given with its conserved first and last residue. The D gene is left open where the match is weak. Some rows have no size entry. The others give once, few or many, or a class for an expanded clone.

j_call	v_call	clone_size	d_call	cdr3_nt	cdr3_aa
TRBJ1-5	TRBV6-2/TRBV6-3	.	TRBD1	TGTGCCAGCAGTTACTCGAAAACTGGGACAGGCAATCAGCCCCAGCATTTT	CASSYSKTGTGNQPQHF
TRBJ2-3	TRBV18	few	.	TGTGCCAGCTCACGGACTAGCACAGATACGCAGTATTTT	CASSRTSTDTQYF
TRBJ2-1	TRBV7-2	.	.	TGTGCCAGCAGCACAGGGACTCACTCCTACAATGAGCAGTTCTTC	CASSTGTHSYNEQFF
TRBJ2-7	TRBV20-1	few	.	TGCAGTGCTAGAGATCCGGGTGAGCAGTACTTC	CSARDPGEQYF
TRBJ2-7	TRBV20-1	.	.	TGCAGTGCCACCCAAAAGGGCGAGCAGTACTTC	CSATQKGEQYF
TRBJ2-5	TRBV6-2/TRBV6-3	few	.	TGTGCCAGCAGTTATAATAGCGGACGACCTCTCTTACAAGAGACCCAGTACTTC	CASSYNSGRPLLQETQYF
TRBJ2-1	TRBV7-2	many	TRBD2	TGTGCCAGCAGCTTAGCGACTAGCGGGATCTACAATGAGCAGTTCTTC	CASSLATSGIYNEQFF
TRBJ2-5	TRBV27	.	.	TGTGCCAGCAGTGTGACAGGCTGGGAGACCCAGTACTTC	CASSVTGWETQYF
TRBJ2-1	TRBV12-3/TRBV12-4	many	.	TGTGCCAGCGGGAGGAGGGGGAATGAGCAGTTCTTC	CASGRRGNEQFF
TRBJ2-7	TRBV5-1	few	.	TGCGCCAGCAGCTCAGAGGTTACCTACGAGCAGTACTTC	CASSSEVTYEQYF
TRBJ2-5	TRBV20-1	many	.	TGCAGTGCTCCAAGACTATGGACCCAGTACTTC	CSAPRLWTQYF
TRBJ2-5	TRBV7-6	.	TRBD2	TGTGCCAGCAGCTTAGGGGTGCGTGGGAGGGCCCTCGAGACCCAGTACTTC	CASSLGVRGRALETQYF
TRBJ2-5	TRBV12-3/TRBV12-4	.	.	TGTGCCAGCAGTGCAAAGAGGGAGACCCAGTACTTC	CASSAKRETQYF
TRBJ2-6	TRBV5-1	few	.	TGCGCCAGCAGCTCCCAAGCGAACCCATCTGGGGCCAACGTCCTGACTTTC	CASSSQANPSGANVLTF
TRBJ1-2	TRBV12-3/TRBV12-4	.	.	TGTGCCAGCAGCCCCAACCAGGGAGTTGAGGGCTACACCTTC	CASSPNQGVEGYTF
TRBJ2-7	TRBV12-3/TRBV12-4	many	TRBD1	TGTGCCAGCAGTTTAAGTGACAGGGGCTACGAGCAGTACTTC	CASSLSDRGYEQYF
TRBJ2-1	TRBV7-9	few	.	TGTGCCAGCAGCACCGACAGGTCTGACAATGAGCAGTTCTTC	CASSTDRSDNEQFF
TRBJ2-2	TRBV7-2	many	.	TGTGCCAGCAGCTTAGAATCTCCCGGGGAGCTGTTTTTT	CASSLESPGELFF
TRBJ2-3	TRBV2	.	.	TGTGCCCTGGCGGAGCGCACAGATACGCAGTATTTT	CALAERTDTQYF
TRBJ2-3	TRBV28	few	.	TGTGCCAGCATCAACGCCGGGACAAACCGGGCAGATACGCAGTATTTT	CASINAGTNRADTQYF
TRBJ2-3	TRBV30	.	.	TGTGCCTGGGGCCTTAGCGCAGATACGCAGTATTTT	CAWGLSADTQYF
TRBJ2-5	TRBV7-9	.	TRBD1	TGTGCCAGCCGCTCCGGGACAGCCCAAGAGACCCAGTACTTC	CASRSGTAQETQYF
TRBJ2-4	TRBV28	.	.	TGTGCCAGCAGTTTGGGGTCAGTAGGAAGTAACATTCAGTACTTC	CASSLGSVGSNIQYF
TRBJ1-1	TRBV7-3	.	TRBD1	TGTGCCAGCAGCTCAGGACAGGTTAAGGCGAACACTGAAGCTTTCTTT	CASSSGQVKANTEAFF
TRBJ1-5	TRBV20-1	few	.	TGCAGTGCTAGACGGGAGCGCCAGCCCCAGCATTTT	CSARRERQPQHF
TRBJ1-2	TRBV20-1	few	.	TGCAGTGCTAGATTTACAGGGTCTAGGGGCTACACCTTC	CSARFTGSRGYTF
TRBJ2-2	TRBV28	.	.	TGTGCCAGCAGTTTTGACGGGGGATCGGCCGGGGAGCTGTTTTTT	CASSFDGGSAGELFF
TRBJ2-5	TRBV5-1	few	TRBD2	TGCGCCAGCAGCTTGCGTGGGACTAGCGGGAGCGCAGGAGAGACCCAGTACTTC	CASSLRGTSGSAGETQYF
TRBJ1-1	TRBV18	few	.	TGTGCCAGCTCCACCTCTCAGACACCGAACACTGAAGCTTTCTTT	CASSTSQTPNTEAFF
TRBJ2-1	TRBV5-6	few	.	TGTGCCAGCAGCTTGATAGTGGGCGGAGGCTCCTACAATGAGCAGTTCTTC	CASSLIVGGGSYNEQFF
TRBJ2-4	TRBV11-2	few	TRBD2	TGTGCCAGCAGCTTAGAAGGGACTAGTCCGTACATTCAGTACTTC	CASSLEGTSPYIQYF
TRBJ2-7	TRBV20-1	.	TRBD2	TGCAGTGCTAGTTGGGACTACCCCTCCTACGAGCAGTACTTC	CSASWDYPSYEQYF
TRBJ2-7	TRBV15	.	TRBD1	TGTGCCACCAGCAGAGATCAGGGGGCCTACGAGCAGTACTTC	CATSRDQGAYEQYF
TRBJ2-7	TRBV5-1	many	TRBD1	TGTGCCAGCAGCTTAACAGGGACAGGGGGTTACGAGCAGTACTTC	CASSLTGTGGYEQYF
TRBJ1-5	TRBV3-1	few	.	TGTGCCAGCAGCCAAGGGGGGGAGACGCGGCAGCCCCAGCATTTT	CASSQGGETRQPQHF
TRBJ2-3	TRBV6-1	.	.	TGTGCCAGCAGGGAGGCGGCTTTTGATACGCAGTATTTT	CASREAAFDTQYF
TRBJ1-1	TRBV20-1	.	TRBD1	TGCAGTGCTTCACAGGGGACCACTGAAGCTTTCTTT	CSASQGTTEAFF
TRBJ2-2	TRBV5-1	.	TRBD2	TGCGCCAGCAGCCTCGGGGGGGGCGTCGGGGAGCTGTTTTTT	CASSLGGGVGELFF
TRBJ2-7	TRBV28	many	.	TGTGCCAGCAGTTTAAGGGGCTACGAGCAGTACTTC	CASSLRGYEQYF
TRBJ2-1	TRBV10-1	many	.	TGCGCCAGCAGTGAGGGTGGCCGGTGGGCGGATGAGCAGTTCTTC	CASSEGGRWADEQFF
TRBJ2-1	TRBV24-1	.	.	TGTGCCACCAGTGTTAGACAACTGAGCTCCTACAATGAGCAGTTCTTC	CATSVRQLSSYNEQFF